A single sample gave rise to the 11 T cell receptor beta chains below, sequenced in a study of T cell repertoires in cytomegalovirus infection. The antigens these receptors bind are not known. One entry per CDR3 protein, called by TCRdb with MiXCR from the reads. Of around 200,000 distinct CDR3 sequences in the sample, 30% to 45% are singletons; the top ten hold roughly three fifths. Sequenced here: CD8+ T cells from cultured PBMCs, sampled from culture after CMV antigen stimulation. The origin of the receptors is a human donor in good health (CMV status not recorded). Some clones in this sample may be carry-over from other donors' samples.

Many counts were recorded for this clonotype. The V gene is TRBV7-9, the J gene TRBJ2-7, with no clear D. Trimming pared 1 base from V and 0 bases from J, leaving 4 bases between. This CDR3 has 13 amino acids. Per the germline V gene, CDR1 is SEHNR and CDR2 is FQNEAQ (reference sequence). CDR3 loop: CASSLDPSYEQYF. The DNA of the CDR3 is TGTGCCAGCAGCTTAGATCCCTCCTACGAGCAGTACTTC.

In its sample, this clonotype was seen a few times. This chain links TRBV7-8 with TRBJ2-3, with 10 bases matching TRBD2. Germline V gene sequence: CDR1 SGHVS, CDR2 FQNEAQ. V lost 3 bases, J lost 3 bases, and 3 bases stayed unmatched. CDR3 length: 15 amino acids. The CDR3 DNA is TGTGCCAGCAGCTTGACTAGCGGGCTAACAGATACGCAGTATTTT. It encodes CASSLTSGLTDTQYF.

The V gene is TRBV7-9, the J gene TRBJ2-1; 9 bases fit TRBD2. The CDR3 runs to 16 residues. V trimming: 5 bases; J trimming: 3 bases; junction bases outside the gene matches: 8. CDR1 is SEHNR and CDR2 is FQNEAQ in the germline V gene (reference sequence). CDR3: CASSQSGRTLYNEQFF. The CDR3 coding sequence is TGTGCCAGCAGCCAAAGCGGGAGGACCCTCTACAATGAGCAGTTCTTC.

On this clonotype: This CDR3 is missing its conserved last phenylalanine or tryptophan, likely due to a read error. The CDR3 region has the DNA TGCGCCAGCAGCTTGGCTGTTGACAGGGCCCAAGAGACCCAGTACCTC. Residues: CASSLAVDRAQETQYL. The chain links TRBV5-1 to TRBJ2-5, with 7 bases matching TRBD1. The CDR3 is made up of 16 amino acids. Unmatched junction bases numbered 6, after V lost 0 bases and J lost 1 base. CDR1 and CDR2 from the germline V gene are SGHRS and YFSETQ.

This CDR3 reads CSALTGTSGYNEQFF. The DNA for the CDR3 is TGCAGTGCACTTACCGGGACTAGCGGGTACAATGAGCAGTTCTTC. This chain joins TRBV20-1 and TRBJ2-1, with 12 bases lining up with TRBD2. This CDR3 region has 15 residues. V lost 6 bases to trimming and J lost 4 bases; unmatched junction nucleotides: 7. CDR1 and CDR2 (germline): DFQATT, SNEGSKA (reference sequence).

The V and J genes are TRBV7-3 and TRBJ2-7; tentatively, D is TRBD1 or TRBD2 (5 bases each). The V end lost 1 base, the J end lost 4 bases, and 14 bases lay between the germline ends. The CDR3 extends over 15 amino acids. Germline V gene sequence: CDR1 SGHTA, CDR2 FQGTGA. The CDR3 nucleotides are TGTGCCAGCAGCTTAAGACCAGGGACGGGTTACGAGCAGTACTTC. It yields the protein CASSLRPGTGYEQYF.

The V and J genes are TRBV27 and TRBJ1-4; no definite D call. This CDR3 comprises 14 residues. V lost 6 bases, J lost 6 bases, and 14 bases lay in between. Looked up from germline, CDR1 is MNHEY and CDR2 is SMNVEV (reference sequence). The CDR3 nucleotides are TGTGCCAGCAGCTCCGGGGAAATTTATGAAAAACTGTTTTTT. It translates to CASSSGEIYEKLFF.

The chain combines TRBV12-3 or TRBV12-4 with TRBJ1-4, with D tentatively TRBD1 (6 bases). There are 15 residues in the CDR3. With 0 bases removed from V and 6 bases from J, the gap between germline ends came to 11 bases. In DNA form, the CDR3 reads TGTGCCAGCAGTTTAGCTTCAGGGGCCGATGAAAAACTGTTTTTT. Its translation: CASSLASGADEKLFF.

The rearrangement joins TRBV5-5 to TRBJ1-1, with unresolved D. Germline CDR1 reads SGHKS; CDR2 reads YYEKEE (reference sequence). CDR3 length: 14 amino acids. V gave up 0 bases and J gave up 1 base, with 7 bases separating them. CDR3 sequence: CASSLGLANTEAFF. The CDR3, as DNA: TGTGCCAGCAGCTTGGGCTTGGCGAACACTGAAGCTTTCTTT.

This clonotype has more than one count but fewer than ten. V and J are TRBV19 and TRBJ2-7; D is unresolved. The germline V gene encodes CDR1 LNHDA and CDR2 SQIVND (reference sequence). V was pared by 5 bases and J by 2 bases, with 10 bases between. The CDR3 sequence is 13 residues long. The CDR3: CASSSSITYEQYF. The DNA of the CDR3 is TGTGCCAGTAGTTCTAGTATAACCTACGAGCAGTACTTC.

This clonotype was seen only a few times. The chain carries TRBV7-9 and TRBJ1-4; 8 bases agree with TRBD1. Germline lookup yields CDR1 SEHNR and CDR2 FQNEAQ (reference sequence). Losses at the gene ends were 0 bases for V and 7 bases for J; bases not matched to a gene: 4. The CDR3 covers 15 residues. DNA for the CDR3: TGTGCCAGCAGCTTAGCCCCAGGGGGCGGTGAAAAACTGTTTTTT. It yields the protein CASSLAPGGGEKLFF.